The 29 T cell receptor beta chains given below trace back to one sample, sequenced in a study of T-cell reconstitution after alpha-beta-depleted transplantation in children. Unique molecular identifiers featured in how the TCRbeta library was prepared. TCRdb re-analysed the PCR reads in MiXCR, keeping a single row per CDR3 protein. The sample has about 340,000 distinct CDR3 sequences, under 20% seen once. Here the sequenced sample was PBMCs, mostly from graft donor cells, taken 360 days after TCRalphabeta/CD19-depleted stem cell transplant. The receptor set was obtained from a male patient aged 2 to 9 who had a stem cell transplant for acute lymphoblastic leukemia, so the T cells may come from the graft donor.

The chain uses TRBV19 and TRBJ2-4; D ambiguous. The V gene lost 2 bases and the J gene lost 0 bases, with 11 bases spanning the gap. This CDR3 has 16 amino acids. CDR1 is LNHDA, CDR2 SQIVND, per germline (reference sequence). The CDR3 reads CASSIFPELAKNIQYF. In DNA form, the CDR3 reads TGTGCCAGTAGTATATTTCCTGAATTAGCCAAAAACATTCAGTACTTC.

This clonotype was observed many times. The chain joins TRBV10-3 to TRBJ2-2, with D maybe TRBD2 (5 bases). Germline loops: CDR1 ENHRY, CDR2 SYGVKD. Trimming stripped 3 bases from V and 4 bases from J, with 12 bases between. There are 15 residues in the CDR3. The CDR3 bases are TGTGCCATCAGTGATGGGAGAGGCGGCACCGGGGAGCTGTTTTTT. Protein product: CAISDGRGGTGELFF.

J is TRBJ2-7 and V is TRBV7-3; D gene ambiguous. The V end lost 0 bases, the J end lost 7 bases, and 10 bases lay between the germline ends. CDR3 length: 13 residues. The germline gives CDR1 SGHTA, CDR2 FQGTGA. The CDR3 DNA follows: TGTGCCAGCAGCTTAACGTCGGTGGGGGAGCAGTACTTC. Amino acid sequence: CASSLTSVGEQYF. The variable domain in full, with the rest retrieved from reference TRBV7-3 and TRBJ2-7, is GAGVSQTPSNKVTEKGKYVELRCDPISGHTALYWYRQSLGQGPEFLIYFQGTGAADDSGLPNDRFFAVRPEGSVSTLKIQRTERGDSAVYLCASSLTSVGEQYFGPGTRLTVT.

This clonotype came up many times. The chain joins TRBV7-2 to TRBJ2-7, with 9 bases identical to TRBD2. V was pared by 4 bases and J by 4 bases, with 8 bases of the junction left unmatched. This CDR3 has 15 amino acids. Germline V gene data show CDR1 as SGHTA and CDR2 as FQGNSA. This chain's CDR3 is CASSSPRGRGYEQYF. The CDR3 region has the DNA TGTGCCAGCAGCTCTCCTCGCGGGAGGGGTTACGAGCAGTACTTC.

In its sample, this clonotype was seen a few times. The chain recombines TRBV29-1 with TRBJ1-2; D perhaps matches TRBD1 (5 bases). The CDR3 length is 11 residues. Per the germline V gene, CDR1 is SQVTM and CDR2 is ANQGSEA. With 5 bases removed from V and 2 bases from J, the gap between germline ends came to 6 bases. The CDR3 nucleotides read TGCAGCGTTTGGGACAACTATGGCTACACCTTC. Its translation: CSVWDNYGYTF.

The J gene is TRBJ2-2, the V gene TRBV4-3; D might be TRBD2 (6 bases). CDR3 length: 20 amino acids. Deletions cut 1 base from V and 0 bases from J, with 21 bases between. Germline assignment: CDR1 LGHNA and CDR2 YSLEER. The CDR3 loop is CASSQVRGWGNIANTGELFF. The CDR3 bases are TGCGCCAGCAGCCAAGTCCGGGGGTGGGGGAATATCGCGAACACCGGGGAGCTGTTTTTT.

This clonotype was seen more than once but under ten times. This rearrangement joins TRBV12-5 to TRBJ2-3; D is undetermined. Trimming stripped 1 base from V and 2 bases from J, with 10 bases between. The germline V gene encodes CDR1 LGHNT and CDR2 FRNRAP. The CDR3 has 15 amino acids. CDR3 protein: CASGLGVATTDTQYF. For the CDR3, the DNA is TGTGCTAGTGGTTTGGGCGTCGCGACCACAGATACGCAGTATTTT.

This clonotype turned up a few times. The chain joins TRBV28 to TRBJ2-1, with D perhaps TRBD2 (5 bases). Germline CDR1 reads MDHEN; CDR2 reads SYDVKM. The V gene lost 6 bases and the J gene lost 4 bases, with 16 bases spanning the gap. CDR3 length: 15 amino acids. The CDR3 region is CASRLPGSIYNEQFF. CDR3 bases: TGTGCCAGCAGGCTGCCGGGATCCATTTACAATGAGCAGTTCTTC.

This clonotype came up a few times. The chain has TRBV3-1 and TRBJ2-2; tentatively, D is TRBD1 or TRBD2 (5 bases each). Germline CDR1 LGHDT, CDR2 YNNKEL (reference sequence). The CDR3 loop spans 15 amino acids. Trimming left V 3 bases short and J 4 bases short, with 12 bases between. The CDR3 is CASSQTGTFTGELFF. The CDR3 DNA follows: TGTGCCAGCAGCCAGACCGGGACCTTCACCGGGGAGCTGTTTTTT.

This clonotype was counted between two and nine times. The rearrangement joins TRBV28 to TRBJ1-1; TRBD1 is a possible D gene (6 bases). There are 13 residues in the CDR3. Per the germline V gene, CDR1 is MDHEN and CDR2 is SYDVKM. Deletions cut 8 bases from V and 5 bases from J, with 15 bases between. The CDR3 loop is CASAWVQGTEAFF. The CDR3 DNA follows: TGTGCCAGCGCATGGGTACAGGGAACTGAAGCTTTCTTT.

Written as DNA, the CDR3 is TGTGCCAGCAGCGTAGGAGAAAGGGAGACCCAGTACTTC. It codes for CASSVGERETQYF. The genes are TRBV9 and TRBJ2-5; D not resolved. This CDR3 comprises 13 residues. Germline CDR1 SGDLS, CDR2 YYNGEE. Trimming removed 0 bases from V and 5 bases from J, with 8 bases in between.

This chain links TRBV20-1 with TRBJ2-7; 7 positions match TRBD2. V shed 5 bases and J 6 bases; nucleotides not matched to a gene: 16. The CDR3 is 15 residues long. Looked up from germline, CDR1 is DFQATT and CDR2 is SNEGSKA (reference sequence). The CDR3 loop reads CSAAPARGRGSEQYF. The DNA of the CDR3 is TGCAGTGCTGCCCCCGCTCGGGGGAGGGGCAGCGAGCAGTACTTC.

The chain links TRBV7-9 to TRBJ1-2; 7 bases align to TRBD1. The J segment lost 1 base and the V segment lost 3 bases, leaving 11 bases of the junction unmatched. The germline CDR1 and CDR2 sequences are SEHNR and FQNEAQ (reference sequence). The CDR3 is 17 amino acids. CDR3 in amino acids: CASSLPPTGVINYGYTF. The CDR3 DNA reads TGTGCCAGCAGCTTGCCTCCCACAGGGGTCATTAACTATGGCTACACCTTC.

This clonotype has ten or more counts. The chain has TRBV12-3 or TRBV12-4 and TRBJ2-1, with 7 bases fitting TRBD1. J was trimmed by 2 bases and V by 7 bases; bases with no gene match: 14. CDR3 length: 17 residues. The CDR3 loop is CASTVFGGQPTYNEQFF. CDR3 coding DNA: TGTGCCAGCACCGTGTTTGGGGGACAGCCAACCTACAATGAGCAGTTCTTC.

V is TRBV5-1 and J is TRBJ1-1, with D uncertain. Trimming cost V 0 bases and J 3 bases, with 9 bases left between them. There are 14 residues in the CDR3. The germline V gene has CDR1 SGHRS and CDR2 YFSETQ. CDR3 region: CASSLVPSDTEAFF. CDR3 DNA sequence: TGCGCCAGCAGCTTGGTACCTTCGGACACTGAAGCTTTCTTT.

The table lists this clonotype with a few counts. The rearrangement links TRBV5-1 to TRBJ2-7; 7 bases line up with TRBD1. The CDR3 runs to 15 residues. From germline, CDR1 is SGHRS and CDR2 YFSETQ. The ends lost 4 bases at V and 3 bases at J; junction bases unmatched: 10. CDR3 loop: CASSPQTGFVYEQYF. DNA of the CDR3: TGCGCCAGCAGCCCCCAGACAGGGTTTGTCTACGAGCAGTACTTC.

This clonotype was seen many times. In DNA form, the CDR3 reads TGCGCCAGCAGCGAAACCCAGGGCCTGAACACTGAAGCTTTCTTT. Translation: CASSETQGLNTEAFF. The chain recombines TRBV5-1 with TRBJ1-1; possible D gene TRBD1, 5 bases. CDR1 SGHRS and CDR2 YFSETQ come from the germline V gene. Trimming stripped 4 bases from V and 0 bases from J, with 13 bases between. This CDR3 is built from 15 residues.

J is TRBJ1-2 and V is TRBV5-1; D might be TRBD1 (5 bases). The CDR3 consists of 17 residues. Trimming stripped 2 bases from V and 4 bases from J, with 21 bases between. Germline values: CDR1 SGHRS, CDR2 YFSETQ. Here the CDR3 reads CASSFGAGWVVSYGYTF. For the CDR3, the DNA is TGCGCCAGCAGCTTTGGTGCAGGGTGGGTTGTGTCCTATGGCTACACCTTC.

The chain links TRBV20-1 to TRBJ2-1; D is unresolved. CDR3 size: 12 residues. Per the germline V gene, CDR1 is DFQATT and CDR2 is SNEGSKA (reference sequence). Trimming pared 6 bases from V and 6 bases from J, leaving 12 bases between. CDR3 sequence: CSATRNFNEQFF. The CDR3 DNA is TGCAGTGCCACAAGGAACTTCAATGAGCAGTTCTTC.

This clonotype came up a few times. The chain has TRBV7-8 and TRBJ2-1, with D perhaps TRBD1 or TRBD2 (5 bases each). Germline CDR1 reads SGHVS; CDR2 reads FQNEAQ. The germline V and J ends were trimmed by 7 bases and 3 bases, with 16 bases remaining between them. The CDR3 sequence is 15 residues long. CDR3 in amino acids: CASISRGRDYNEQFF. In nucleotides, the CDR3 is TGTGCCAGCATCTCCCGGGGCAGGGACTACAATGAGCAGTTCTTC. Together with reference TRBV7-8 and TRBJ2-1, the CDR3 gives the full variable domain: GAGVSQSPRYKVAKRGQDVALRCDPISGHVSLFWYQQALGQGPEFLTYFQNEAQLDKSGLPSDRFFAERPEGSVSTLKIQRTQQEDSAVYLCASISRGRDYNEQFFGPGTRLTVL.

The sample holds a few counts of this clonotype. The V gene is TRBV20-1, the J gene TRBJ1-3; possible D gene TRBD1, 5 bases. V was clipped by 6 bases and J by 2 bases, with 11 bases between them. Germline V gene data show CDR1 as DFQATT and CDR2 as SNEGSKA (reference sequence). The CDR3 is 13 amino acids. As DNA, the CDR3 is TGCAGTGCCCCGGGGGAAGCTGGAAACACCATATATTTT. Its protein product is CSAPGEAGNTIYF.

The J gene is TRBJ2-1, the V gene TRBV19; D remains ambiguous. Per germline, CDR1 LNHDA and CDR2 SQIVND (reference sequence). Trimming shortened V by 3 bases and J by 0 bases, and 15 bases separated the two germline ends. The CDR3 totals 17 residues. The CDR3 protein is CASSMPTRPGSYNEQFF. CDR3 DNA: TGTGCCAGTAGTATGCCAACTCGCCCGGGCTCCTACAATGAGCAGTTCTTC.

Regarding this clonotype: It may be a read error: a sequence one base away is much more abundant. CDR3 in amino acids: CASSRLTAESNTIYF. CDR3 in DNA: TGTGCCAGCAGCAGACTCACCGCGGAGAGTAACACCATATATTTT. This chain joins TRBV21-1 and TRBJ1-3. TRBV21-1 counts as a pseudogene. This CDR3 is 15 amino acids long.

The chain is built from TRBV7-8 and TRBJ1-6; D may be TRBD1 (6 bases). The CDR3 length is 15 residues. Between the trimmed V and J ends, which lost 5 bases and 10 bases, there was a span of 18 bases. The germline gives CDR1 SGHVS, CDR2 FQNEAQ. This chain's CDR3 is CASSLQGRDNSPLHF. DNA for the CDR3: TGTGCCAGCAGCCTACAAGGCCGGGACAACTCACCCCTCCACTTT.

This clonotype was counted many times. The rearrangement joins TRBV7-6 to TRBJ2-3, with 7 bases aligning to TRBD2. Germline V gives CDR1 SGHVS, CDR2 FNYEAQ. The length of the CDR3 is 15 residues. The trim removed 3 bases at V and 1 base at J, leaving 4 bases unmatched. Here the CDR3 reads CASSLERGRTDTQYF. CDR3 bases: TGTGCCAGCAGCTTGGAGCGGGGACGCACAGATACGCAGTATTTT.

This chain connects TRBV5-1 to TRBJ2-1; no reliable D call. Germline CDR1 is SGHRS and CDR2 is YFSETQ. This CDR3 is built from 16 residues. Trimming pared 3 bases from V and 0 bases from J, leaving 13 bases between. CDR3 bases: TGCGCCAGCAGCTGGTGGGTCACCCCCTCCTACAATGAGCAGTTCTTC. Its protein is CASSWWVTPSYNEQFF.

This clonotype was counted ten times or more. V and J are TRBV3-1 and TRBJ2-1, with a possible D match to TRBD2 (5 bases). The germline gives CDR1 LGHDT, CDR2 YNNKEL (reference sequence). The CDR3 extends over 15 amino acids. V was shortened by 4 bases and J by 3 bases, with 13 bases between the two germline ends. The CDR3 sequence is CASSREPTGYNEQFF. DNA of the CDR3: TGTGCCAGCAGCCGGGAGCCTACCGGCTACAATGAGCAGTTCTTC.

V usage is TRBV5-4 and J usage is TRBJ2-3, with D possibly matching TRBD2 (5 bases). V shed 5 bases and J shed 9 bases, with 13 bases lying between them. CDR3 length: 12 residues. Germline V gene sequence: CDR1 SGHNT, CDR2 YYREEE (reference sequence). In DNA, the CDR3 is TGTGCCAGCAGTCACCCCTCGGGGACGCAGTATTTT. It codes for CASSHPSGTQYF.

This clonotype was counted a few times. CDR3 nucleotides: TGTGCCACTTGGGAACAGGGGGGCACTGAAGCTTTCTTT. This translates into CATWEQGGTEAFF. The chain joins TRBV12-3 or TRBV12-4 to TRBJ1-1, with 8 bases lining up with TRBD1. The V and J ends lost 10 bases and 4 bases, in that order; junction bases with no gene match: 8. This CDR3 is built from 13 residues.